The 10 T cell receptor beta chains below come from one sample, sequenced in a study of T cells in Graves' hyperthyroidism and ophthalmopathy. Using RNA transcripts as the source, TCR beta CDR3 regions were amplified. The HTBI primer set drove a first-round RT-PCR of the TCR CDR3. TCRdb used MiXCR to reprocess the multiplex PCR reads, holding one entry per CDR3 protein. The data show about 720,000 distinct CDR3 sequences, with around 19% seen just once and 16% held by the top ten. Source material: blood. These receptors came from a woman aged 45-60 years with Graves' hyperthyroidism that later progressed to Graves' ophthalmopathy.

As for this clonotype: The junction and the germline gene differ at one end; a read error may be behind it. The chain is built from TRBV5-1 and TRBJ2-1; D might be TRBD2 (5 bases). The CDR3 totals 19 residues. The germline CDR1 and CDR2 sequences are SGHRS and YFSETQ. Here the CDR3 DNA reads TGTGCCAGCAGCTTAACGGGATACAACTCAGGTCCCCCCTCCAATGAGCAGTTCTTC. Translation: CASSLTGYNSGPPSNEQFF. The full variable domain, with the rest looked up from reference TRBV5-1 and TRBJ2-1, is KAGVTQTPRYLIKTRGQQVTLSCSPISGHRSVSWYQQTPGQGLQFLFEYFSETQRNKGNFPGRFSGRQFSNSRSEMNVSTLELGDSALYLCASSLTGYNSGPPSNEQFFGPGTRLTVL.

This clonotype appeared many times. The rearrangement joins TRBV27 to TRBJ1-5; the D is unclear. This CDR3 is built from 12 residues. V was pared by 5 bases and J by 9 bases, with 11 bases between. The V gene's germline CDR1 is MNHEY and CDR2 SMNVEV (reference sequence). The CDR3 DNA follows: TGTGCCAGCAGTCTCCTTGGGAGGCCCCAGCATTTT. Protein sequence: CASSLLGRPQHF.

The rearrangement links TRBV9 to TRBJ2-1; 7 bases are shared with TRBD1. The CDR3 sequence is 14 residues long. V trimming: 0 bases; J trimming: 6 bases; junction bases outside the gene matches: 3. Germline CDR1 and CDR2: SGDLS and YYNGEE. The CDR3 protein is CASSVEAGGNEQFF. For the CDR3, the DNA is TGTGCCAGCAGCGTAGAGGCAGGGGGCAATGAGCAGTTCTTC. The full variable domain, rest sourced from reference TRBV9 and TRBJ2-1, is DSGVTQTPKHLITATGQRVTLRCSPRSGDLSVYWYQQSLDQGLQFLIQYYNGEERAKGNILERFSAQQFPDLHSELNLSSLELGDSALYFCASSVEAGGNEQFFGPGTRLTVL.

A few counts support this clonotype. This chain joins TRBV20-1 and TRBJ2-3, with D maybe TRBD1 (5 bases). The CDR3 is 15 residues long. The V end lost 3 bases, the J end lost 0 bases, and 13 bases lay between the germline ends. Germline CDR1 is DFQATT and CDR2 is SNEGSKA (reference sequence). DNA for the CDR3: TGCAGTGCTAGTTCAGGGTACTCTAGCACAGATACGCAGTATTTT. This codes for CSASSGYSSTDTQYF.

The J gene is TRBJ1-2, the V gene TRBV20-1; no clear D. Between the trimmed V and J ends, which lost 0 bases and 4 bases, there was a span of 0 bases. The germline CDR1 and CDR2 sequences are DFQATT and SNEGSKA (reference sequence). The CDR3 is 10 residues long. The CDR3: CSARDYGYTF. The CDR3 bases are TGCAGTGCTAGAGACTATGGCTACACCTTC.

This clonotype has just a few counts. This chain links TRBV16 with TRBJ1-2; no reliable D call. The CDR3 sequence is 13 residues long. V was shortened by 0 bases and J by 5 bases, with 7 bases between the two germline ends. CDR1 and CDR2 (germline): KGHSY, FQNENV. CDR3 sequence: CASSQSGEYGYTF. The CDR3 DNA reads as TGTGCCAGCAGCCAATCGGGAGAATATGGCTACACCTTC.

This clonotype was recorded at least ten times. The gene calls are TRBV18 and TRBJ1-1; 9 bases align to TRBD1. Germline V lookup: CDR1 KGHSH, CDR2 LQKENI. V trimming: 3 bases; J trimming: 5 bases; junction bases outside the gene matches: 4. This CDR3 has 14 residues. In DNA form, the CDR3 reads TGTGCCAGCTCACCCGGACAGGGGAGGACTGAAGCTTTCTTT. Translating gives CASSPGQGRTEAFF.

This clonotype was counted ten times or more. The V call is TRBV11-2, the J call TRBJ2-1; D is possibly TRBD1 or TRBD2 (5 bases each). The CDR3 loop spans 15 amino acids. V lost 1 base to trimming and J lost 9 bases, with 16 bases between them. Germline assignment: CDR1 SGHAT and CDR2 FQNNGV. The CDR3 DNA follows: TGTGCCAGCAGCTTAGTTTCAGGGTTGGGGAGTGAGCAGTTCTTC. It encodes CASSLVSGLGSEQFF.

A few counts support this clonotype. V is TRBV15 and J is TRBJ1-3; TRBD1 agrees at 11 bases. CDR1 is LNHNV and CDR2 is YYDKDF in the germline V gene (reference sequence). V lost 3 bases and J lost 3; bases outside the gene matches: 1. The CDR3 totals 15 residues. CDR3 sequence reads: CATSRDRGLGNTIYF. CDR3 nucleotides: TGTGCCACCAGCAGGGACAGGGGGCTTGGAAACACCATATATTTT. Supplemented by reference TRBV15 and TRBJ1-3, the full variable domain reads DAMVIQNPRYQVTQFGKPVTLSCSQTLNHNVMYWYQQKSSQAPKLLFHYYDKDFNNEADTPDNFQSRRPNTSFCFLDIRSPGLGDTAMYLCATSRDRGLGNTIYFGEGSWLTVV.

This rearrangement joins TRBV6-1 to TRBJ2-5; weak D call: TRBD2 (6 bases). V was trimmed by 8 bases and J by 0 bases, leaving 10 bases between them. The CDR3 has 13 amino acids. Per germline, CDR1 MNHNS and CDR2 SASEGT. The CDR3 protein is CASSGTYQETQYF. The DNA for the CDR3 is TGTGCCAGCTCTGGGACTTACCAAGAGACCCAGTACTTC.